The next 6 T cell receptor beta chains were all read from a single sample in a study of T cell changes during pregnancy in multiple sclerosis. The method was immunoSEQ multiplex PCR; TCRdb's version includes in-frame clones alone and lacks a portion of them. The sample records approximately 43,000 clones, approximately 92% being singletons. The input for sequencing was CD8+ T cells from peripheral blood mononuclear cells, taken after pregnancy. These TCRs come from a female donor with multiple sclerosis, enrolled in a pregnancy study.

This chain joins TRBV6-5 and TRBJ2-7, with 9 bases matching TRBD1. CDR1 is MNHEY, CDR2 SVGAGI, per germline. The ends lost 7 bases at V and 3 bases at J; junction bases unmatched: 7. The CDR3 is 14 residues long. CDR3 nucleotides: TGTGCCAGCACCTCCGGGACAGGGAGCTACGAGCAGTACTTC. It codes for CASTSGTGSYEQYF.

DNA for the CDR3: TGTGCCAGCAGTTCCCTAGCTAGCGGGGGCACAGATACGCAGTATTTT. Translated: CASSSLASGGTDTQYF. V is TRBV6-5 and J is TRBJ2-3; TRBD2 matches 9 bases. Germline CDR1 MNHEY, CDR2 SVGAGI. The V and J ends lost 4 bases and 1 base, in that order; junction bases with no gene match: 6. CDR3 length: 16 residues.

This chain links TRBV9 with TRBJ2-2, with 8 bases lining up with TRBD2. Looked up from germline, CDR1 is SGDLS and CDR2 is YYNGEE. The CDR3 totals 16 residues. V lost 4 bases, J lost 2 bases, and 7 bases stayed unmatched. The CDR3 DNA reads TGTGCCAGCAGCCCCTGGCGGGGGGAAAACACCGGGGAGCTGTTTTTT. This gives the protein CASSPWRGENTGELFF.

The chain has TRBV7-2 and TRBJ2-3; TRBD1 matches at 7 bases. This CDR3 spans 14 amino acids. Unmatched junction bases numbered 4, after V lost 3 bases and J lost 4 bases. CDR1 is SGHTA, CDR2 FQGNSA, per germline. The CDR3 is CASSLTGFPDTQYF. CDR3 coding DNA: TGTGCCAGCAGCTTGACAGGGTTCCCAGATACGCAGTATTTT.

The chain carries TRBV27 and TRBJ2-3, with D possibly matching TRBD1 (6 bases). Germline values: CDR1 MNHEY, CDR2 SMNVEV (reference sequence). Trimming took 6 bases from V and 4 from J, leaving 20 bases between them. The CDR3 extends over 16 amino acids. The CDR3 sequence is CASSDRAGVLPDTQYF. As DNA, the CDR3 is TGTGCCAGCAGCGACCGGGCAGGGGTTCTCCCAGATACGCAGTATTTT.

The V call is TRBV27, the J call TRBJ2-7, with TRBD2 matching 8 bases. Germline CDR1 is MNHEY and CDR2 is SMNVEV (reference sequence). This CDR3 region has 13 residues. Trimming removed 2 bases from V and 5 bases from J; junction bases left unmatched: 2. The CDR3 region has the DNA TGTGCCAGCAGTTTAGGACTAGCCGACGAGCAGTACTTC. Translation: CASSLGLADEQYF.